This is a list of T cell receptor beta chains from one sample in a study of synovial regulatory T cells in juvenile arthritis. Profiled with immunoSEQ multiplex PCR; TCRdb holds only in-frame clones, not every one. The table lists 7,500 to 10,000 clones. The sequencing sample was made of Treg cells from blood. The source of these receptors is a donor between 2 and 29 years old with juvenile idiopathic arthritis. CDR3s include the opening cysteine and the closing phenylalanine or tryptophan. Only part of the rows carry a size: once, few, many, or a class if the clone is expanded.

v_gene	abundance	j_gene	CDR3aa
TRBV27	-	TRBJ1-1	CASSFDWRGAEAFF
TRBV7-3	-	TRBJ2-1	CASSSSGSTYNEQFF
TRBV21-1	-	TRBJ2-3	CASTQGFPTDTQYF
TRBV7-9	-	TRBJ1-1	CASTPQPLGTEAFF
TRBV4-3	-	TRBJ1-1	CASSPQEGRRTEAFF
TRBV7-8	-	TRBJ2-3	CASSPQGNPTSTDTQYF
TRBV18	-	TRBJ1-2	CASSLQTGTGDSRGYTF
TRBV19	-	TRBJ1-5	CASSTQGGLGNQPQHF
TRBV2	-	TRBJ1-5	CASSVQGQRSQPQHF
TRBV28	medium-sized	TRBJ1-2	CASSSSRGSGYTF
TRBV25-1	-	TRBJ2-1	CASSALGLATYNEQFF
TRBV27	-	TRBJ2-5	CASSFQGAQETQYF